A selection of T cell receptor beta chains follows, all from one sample in a study of post-analysis software for immune sequencing data. From the PCR reads, TCRdb called clonotypes with MiXCR, one entry per CDR3 protein. The sample yields about 680,000 distinct CDR3 sequences, approximately 60% seen once. Sequenced input: blood. Every receptor here comes from a girl aged 2 to 10 with multiple sclerosis. CDR3s include the opening cysteine and the closing phenylalanine or tryptophan. The order of the fields is V gene, D gene, J gene, clone size, CDR3 DNA, CDR3 protein. D genes are given only for firm matches. The size of a clone is reported for some rows only, either as once, few or many, or as a class for expanded clones.

>TRBV11-2|TRBD2|TRBJ2-1|few
TGTGCCAGCAGCAAGGGGGCCGGACTAGCGGGAGACCACCCATACAATGAGCAGTTCTTC
CASSKGAGLAGDHPYNEQFF
>TRBV7-2|TRBD1|TRBJ2-1|NA
TGTGCCAGCAGCGGACAGGTAAGCTCCTACAATGAGCAGTTCTTC
CASSGQVSSYNEQFF
>TRBV5-1|NA|TRBJ2-7|NA
TGCGCCAGCAGCTTATGGGCAGGGGCGTACGAGCAGTACTTC
CASSLWAGAYEQYF
>TRBV27|NA|TRBJ2-6|few
TGTGCCAGCAGTTTAAGGACGGCTCCGTGGGGCGTCCTGACTTTC
CASSLRTAPWGVLTF
>TRBV20-1|NA|TRBJ2-3|NA
TGCAGTGCGGAAAGGACTGGACCTGGGCCAGATACGCAGTATTTT
CSAERTGPGPDTQYF
>TRBV6-2/TRBV6-3|TRBD1|TRBJ2-1|NA
TGTGCCAGCAGTTACTCCCGACAGGGGGCAGGGGAGCAGTTCTTC
CASSYSRQGAGEQFF
>TRBV7-2|NA|TRBJ2-3|few
TGTGCCAGCAGCTTAGTAGGATCCCCAGATACGCAGTATTTT
CASSLVGSPDTQYF
>TRBV6-4|NA|TRBJ2-5|few
TGTGCCAGCAGTCATCCGGGGCAAGAGACCCAGTACTTC
CASSHPGQETQYF
>TRBV20-1|TRBD2|TRBJ2-1|NA
TGCAGTGCTTTTTTAGCGGGAGGGCCGGAGAATGAGCAGTTCTTC
CSAFLAGGPENEQFF
>TRBV30|NA|TRBJ2-3|few
TGTGCCTGGCAAAACCCCCTGGCAGATACGCAGTATTTT
CAWQNPLADTQYF
>TRBV4-2|TRBD2|TRBJ2-3|NA
TGTGCCAGCAGCCAAGATCTGCTAGCGGGATCCGGAGATACGCAGTATTTT
CASSQDLLAGSGDTQYF
>TRBV11-2|NA|TRBJ2-4|NA
TGTGCCAGCAGCTTAGGAGGGGGGATCGTCAAAAACATTCAGTACTTC
CASSLGGGIVKNIQYF
>TRBV4-2|TRBD2|TRBJ2-3|NA
TGTGCCAGCAGCCAAACCGGGACTACTTACACAGATACGCAGTATTTT
CASSQTGTTYTDTQYF
>TRBV29-1|NA|TRBJ1-1|NA
TGCAGCGTTGCGGCAGGGCTGAACACTGAAGCTTTCTTT
CSVAAGLNTEAFF
>TRBV7-2|NA|TRBJ1-6|NA
TGTGCCAGCAGCTACAGGGAGAGCTCCTATAATTCACCCCTCCACTTT
CASSYRESSYNSPLHF
>TRBV4-1|NA|TRBJ1-2|NA
TGCGCCAGCAGCCAAGATCAAGGCTTAGGGGTTGGTCGGGGCTACACCTTC
CASSQDQGLGVGRGYTF
>TRBV9|NA|TRBJ2-2|NA
TGTGCCAGCAGCGTCGGACAGACGAGCGGGAACACCGGGGAGCTGTTTTTT
CASSVGQTSGNTGELFF
>TRBV20-1|NA|TRBJ2-7|NA
TGCAGTGCTAGAGATCCCAACAGCTCCTACGAGCAGTACTTC
CSARDPNSSYEQYF
>TRBV24-1|NA|TRBJ2-5|NA
TGTGCCACCAGTGACCGGCTCCAAGAGACCCAGTACTTC
CATSDRLQETQYF
>TRBV7-2|NA|TRBJ1-5|NA
TGTGCCAGCAGCGCGGGACACACTAGCAATCAGCCCCAGCATTTT
CASSAGHTSNQPQHF
>TRBV20-1|NA|TRBJ2-5|few
TGCAGTGCTAGAGATAATTGGGGGGTACGACAAGAGACCCAGTACTTC
CSARDNWGVRQETQYF
>TRBV12-3/TRBV12-4|NA|TRBJ1-6|NA
TGTGCCAGCAGTTTAGCGATGGGGGGCGCTGGGAATTCACCCCTCCACTTT
CASSLAMGGAGNSPLHF
>TRBV7-9|TRBD1|TRBJ1-2|few
TGTGCCAGCAGCTTAGGAACAGGGGCGGGAGGCTACACCTTC
CASSLGTGAGGYTF
>TRBV2|NA|TRBJ2-7|NA
TGTGCCAGCAGGGACCAGGGGAACTACGAGCAGTACTTC
CASRDQGNYEQYF
>TRBV12-3/TRBV12-4|NA|TRBJ2-7|many
TGTGCCAGCAGTCCGGGATACGAGCAGTACTTC
CASSPGYEQYF
>TRBV5-1|NA|TRBJ1-5|NA
TGCGCCAGCAGGTCAGGGAGGGATCAGCCCCAGCATTTT
CASRSGRDQPQHF
>TRBV29-1|NA|TRBJ1-2|few
TGCAGCGTTCACCATGGGGATGGCTACACCTTC
CSVHHGDGYTF
>TRBV7-9|TRBD2|TRBJ2-4|NA
TGTGCCAGCAGCTCTGGACTAGCGGTATTTCAGTACTTC
CASSSGLAVFQYF
>TRBV27|NA|TRBJ2-7|large
TGTGCCAGCAGTCCCACAGCGGCGGGCGAGCAGTACTTC
CASSPTAAGEQYF
>TRBV4-3|TRBD1|TRBJ1-2|few
TGCGCCAGCAGTCGGACCGATACAGGGGGCGCCTATGGCTACACCTTC
CASSRTDTGGAYGYTF
>TRBV25-1|TRBD1|TRBJ2-7|few
TGTGCCAGCAGTGAATGGGGGACAGGTTTCTACGAGCAGTACTTC
CASSEWGTGFYEQYF
>TRBV18|NA|TRBJ1-1|once
TGTGCCAGCTCATTACAGGGCCCGAGCATTGAAGCTTTCTTT
CASSLQGPSIEAFF
>TRBV7-2|NA|TRBJ2-3|NA
TGTGCCAGCAGCTCGCGATTCCGCACAGATACGCAGTATTTT
CASSSRFRTDTQYF
>TRBV30|NA|TRBJ1-2|NA
TGTGCCTGGAGCCCCAGGGGCCTTGGCTACACCTTC
CAWSPRGLGYTF
>TRBV11-2|NA|TRBJ2-7|NA
TGTGCCAGCAGCTTAGTCCATGACAGCGCTAGTCCCTACGAGCAGTACTTC
CASSLVHDSASPYEQYF
>TRBV29-1|TRBD1|TRBJ1-4|NA
TGCAGCGCTCAGGGGGGGGCGCAGAATGAAAAACTGTTTTTT
CSAQGGAQNEKLFF
>TRBV6-1|NA|TRBJ1-6|few
TGTGCCAGCAGTGCGGCTATGAATTCACCCCTCCACTTT
CASSAAMNSPLHF
>TRBV4-1|TRBD2|TRBJ2-3|NA
TGCGCCAGCAGCCAAGAGGGTGGCGGGAGAACAGATACGCAGTATTTT
CASSQEGGGRTDTQYF
>TRBV20-1|NA|TRBJ1-2|NA
TGCAGTGCTAGAGGCGCGGGGGCGCGGGGCTACACCTTC
CSARGAGARGYTF
>TRBV6-1|NA|TRBJ1-5|few
TGTGCCAGCAGTGAATTGGCACTCTCCAGCAATCAGCCCCAGCATTTT
CASSELALSSNQPQHF
>TRBV11-2|NA|TRBJ2-1|NA
TGTGCCAGCAGCTTGCCCGGGACCAGAAACCGCGAGCAGTTCTTC
CASSLPGTRNREQFF
>TRBV20-1|NA|TRBJ1-2|NA
TGCAGTGCTAGTAGTGAGTCTGGCTACACCTTC
CSASSESGYTF
>TRBV6-2/TRBV6-3|NA|TRBJ1-6|few
TGTGCCAGCAGTCCCGCTCTGCGTGAGGATCGCCGCCACTTT
CASSPALREDRRHF
>TRBV5-1|TRBD2|TRBJ2-1|NA
TGCGCCAGCAGCTTGGAACTAGCGGCAAACAATGAGCAGTTCTTC
CASSLELAANNEQFF
>TRBV4-1|NA|TRBJ2-1|few
TGCGCCAGCAGCCAACAGGACAGCTACAATGAGCAGTTCTTC
CASSQQDSYNEQFF
>TRBV20-1|NA|TRBJ2-3|NA
TGCAGTGCTAGAGATACCCTGGGAAAGGGGACGCAGTATTTT
CSARDTLGKGTQYF
>TRBV6-5|NA|TRBJ2-1|NA
TGTGCCAGCAGTTTAGGATCGGGAACATCGAGCTCCTACAATGAGCAGTTCTTC
CASSLGSGTSSSYNEQFF
>TRBV25-1|TRBD2|TRBJ2-7|NA
TGTGCCAGCTCTTTCTCGACTAGCGGGAGGGGTACAACCTACGAGCAGTACTTC
CASSFSTSGRGTTYEQYF
>TRBV27|NA|TRBJ2-3|NA
TGTGCCAGCAGTATCCCCCCCGGGGGCACAGATACGCAGTATTTT
CASSIPPGGTDTQYF
>TRBV6-1|TRBD1|TRBJ1-2|NA
TGTGCCAGCTCCCTGTTACAGGGGGCGCATTCAAACTATGGCTACACCTTC
CASSLLQGAHSNYGYTF
>TRBV20-1|NA|TRBJ2-7|NA
TGCAGTGCTAGGGGGGTGGGGGGATTGTGGTCCTACGAGCAGTACTTC
CSARGVGGLWSYEQYF
>TRBV3-1|NA|TRBJ2-7|NA
TGTGCCAGCAGCCAAGGTCCAGGGGACTACGAGCAGTACTTC
CASSQGPGDYEQYF